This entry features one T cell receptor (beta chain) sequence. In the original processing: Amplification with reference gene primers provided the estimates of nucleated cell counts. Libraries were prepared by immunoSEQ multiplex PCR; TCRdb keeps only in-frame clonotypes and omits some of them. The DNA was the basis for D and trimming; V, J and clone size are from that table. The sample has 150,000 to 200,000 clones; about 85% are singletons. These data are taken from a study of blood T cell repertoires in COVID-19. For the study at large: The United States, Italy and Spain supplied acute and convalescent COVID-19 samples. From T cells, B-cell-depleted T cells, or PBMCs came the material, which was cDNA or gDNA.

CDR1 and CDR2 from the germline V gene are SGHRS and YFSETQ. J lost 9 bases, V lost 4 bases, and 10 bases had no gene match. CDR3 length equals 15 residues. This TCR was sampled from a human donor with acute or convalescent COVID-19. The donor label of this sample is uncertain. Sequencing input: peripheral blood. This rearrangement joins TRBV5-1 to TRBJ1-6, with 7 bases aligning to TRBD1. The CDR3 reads CASSEGQFTGSPLHF. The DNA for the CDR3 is TGCGCCAGCAGCGAGGGACAGTTTACGGGTTCACCCCTCCACTTT.